Listed below are T cell receptor beta chains from one sample, sequenced in a study of shared clonotypes between healthy human individuals. The protocol was immunoSEQ multiplex PCR, while the TCRdb copy is restricted to in-frame clones and leaves out a portion. This sample has roughly 500,000 clones; approximately 81% occur once, and the top ten carry about 13%. Material: PBMCs. The receptor set was obtained from a woman aged 40-49 years in good health. Some clones in this sample may be carry-over from other donors' samples. The CDR3 runs from the conserved cysteine through the conserved F or W. Each record gives: J gene, D gene, clone size, V gene, CDR3 DNA, CDR3 protein. The D gene is left open where the match is weak. A clone size is listed for some rows: how often the clone was seen (once, few, many), or a class if it is expanded.

J: TRBJ2-7; D: .; size: few; V: TRBV2; DNA: TGTGCCAGCAGTGAACAGCGGGCACCCTACGAGCAGTACTTC; CDR3: CASSEQRAPYEQYF
J: TRBJ2-7; D: TRBD1; size: .; V: TRBV27; DNA: TGTGCCAGCAGTGCCGGGACAGGGTTATACGAGCAGTACTTC; CDR3: CASSAGTGLYEQYF
J: TRBJ1-2; D: .; size: few; V: TRBV28; DNA: TGTGCCAGCAGTTCCCCCCAGGGGTGGTATGGCTACACCTTC; CDR3: CASSSPQGWYGYTF
J: TRBJ2-1; D: .; size: .; V: TRBV7-9; DNA: TGTGCCAGCAGCTTAGTGGGTCAGGGAGACAATGAGCAGTTCTTC; CDR3: CASSLVGQGDNEQFF
J: TRBJ2-1; D: .; size: .; V: TRBV9; DNA: TGTGCCAGCAGCGTAGAGGCCGCCTGGGGTGAGCAGTTCTTC; CDR3: CASSVEAAWGEQFF
J: TRBJ1-2; D: .; size: .; V: TRBV5-4; DNA: TGTGCCAGCAGCTTGTCCAGGGGATATGGCTACACCTTC; CDR3: CASSLSRGYGYTF
J: TRBJ1-5; D: .; size: .; V: TRBV4-1; DNA: TGCGCCAGCAGCCAAGGACCAACAACGACCGATTATAGCAATCAGCCCCAGCATTTT; CDR3: CASSQGPTTTDYSNQPQHF
J: TRBJ2-3; D: TRBD2; size: .; V: TRBV4-1; DNA: TGCGCCAGCAGCCAAGAGACTAGAGCGGGAGTGGATACGCAGTATTTT; CDR3: CASSQETRAGVDTQYF
J: TRBJ1-4; D: .; size: .; V: TRBV7-9; DNA: TGTGCCAGCAGCTTTTTTGATGAAAAACTGTTTTTT; CDR3: CASSFFDEKLFF
J: TRBJ1-3; D: TRBD1; size: .; V: TRBV27; DNA: TGTGCCAGCAGCGCATACAGGGGATCTGGAAACACCATATATTTT; CDR3: CASSAYRGSGNTIYF
J: TRBJ2-5; D: .; size: .; V: TRBV7-8; DNA: TGTGCCAGCAGCTCACCTTTTTCAAGAGAGACCCAGTACTTC; CDR3: CASSSPFSRETQYF
J: TRBJ2-1; D: .; size: many; V: TRBV6-4; DNA: TGTGCCAGCAGTGAGGGAGAATCCAATGAGCAGTTCTTC; CDR3: CASSEGESNEQFF
J: TRBJ2-7; D: TRBD2; size: .; V: TRBV29-1; DNA: TGCAGCGCCGCACGAGCGGGAGGGCGTTACGAGCAGTACTTC; CDR3: CSAARAGGRYEQYF
J: TRBJ2-7; D: .; size: .; V: TRBV7-9; DNA: TGTGCCAGCAGCTTAGGGGGCCCGGCCAGCTCCTACGAGCAGTACTTC; CDR3: CASSLGGPASSYEQYF
J: TRBJ1-2; D: TRBD1; size: .; V: TRBV6-5; DNA: TGTGCCAGCACCGTGGACAGGAACTATGGCTACACCTTC; CDR3: CASTVDRNYGYTF
J: TRBJ2-5; D: TRBD2; size: .; V: TRBV29-1; DNA: TGCAGCGTGGCTAGCGGGGGGGAGACCCAGTACTTC; CDR3: CSVASGGETQYF
J: TRBJ1-1; D: TRBD1; size: .; V: TRBV18; DNA: TGTGCCAGCTCACCACCCTGGGGACAGAAAAACACTGAAGCTTTCTTT; CDR3: CASSPPWGQKNTEAFF
J: TRBJ2-7; D: .; size: .; V: TRBV5-4; DNA: TGTGCCAGCAGCCGGTTTGGACCGTCCTACGAGCAGTACTTC; CDR3: CASSRFGPSYEQYF
J: TRBJ2-3; D: .; size: many; V: TRBV9; DNA: TGTGCCAGCAGCGTAGGTCATACGCAGTATTTT; CDR3: CASSVGHTQYF
J: TRBJ2-7; D: TRBD2; size: .; V: TRBV11-2; DNA: TGTGCCAGCAGCTTAGAAGCGGGAGCGGTAAACGAGCAGTACTTC; CDR3: CASSLEAGAVNEQYF
J: TRBJ1-2; D: .; size: .; V: TRBV28; DNA: TGTGCCAGCAGTTTAGGGCAGGGTTACCGTCAAGGCTACACCTTC; CDR3: CASSLGQGYRQGYTF
J: TRBJ1-1; D: .; size: once; V: TRBV11-3; DNA: TGTGCCAGCAGCTTTACCGCTAACACTGAAGCTTTCTTT; CDR3: CASSFTANTEAFF
J: TRBJ2-1; D: .; size: .; V: TRBV5-4; DNA: TGTGCCAGCAGCTTGGTCGGGAGCAATGAGCAGTTCTTC; CDR3: CASSLVGSNEQFF
J: TRBJ2-7; D: .; size: .; V: TRBV4-1; DNA: TGCGCCAGCAGCCCCCAGGGGGGACCCTACGAGCAGTACTTC; CDR3: CASSPQGGPYEQYF
J: TRBJ2-1; D: .; size: .; V: TRBV28; DNA: TGTGCCAGCAGTCACAATGAGCAGTTCTTC; CDR3: CASSHNEQFF
J: TRBJ2-6; D: .; size: .; V: TRBV5-1; DNA: TGCGCCAGCAGCTTGGAGGGCAGGGCCCTTTCTGGGGCCAACGTCCTGACTTTC; CDR3: CASSLEGRALSGANVLTF
J: TRBJ1-1; D: .; size: .; V: TRBV18; DNA: TGTGCCAGCTCAGGGGGGACTGAAGCTTTCTTT; CDR3: CASSGGTEAFF
J: TRBJ1-4; D: TRBD1; size: .; V: TRBV9; DNA: TGTGCCAGCAGCGTATCCGACAGGGGTGTAGGTGAAAAACTGTTTTTT; CDR3: CASSVSDRGVGEKLFF
J: TRBJ2-7; D: .; size: many; V: TRBV1; DNA: TGCACCAGCAGCCAGCGGACTAGCGGGAGAACAGCTAGGGAGCAGTACTTC; CDR3: CTSSQRTSGRTAREQYF
J: TRBJ2-7; D: TRBD2; size: few; V: TRBV30; DNA: TGTGCCTGGGCCGGGACTAGCGGGAAGATCTCCTACGAGCAGTACTTC; CDR3: CAWAGTSGKISYEQYF
J: TRBJ2-1; D: .; size: .; V: TRBV18; DNA: TGTGCCAGCTCACCGCAGGCAGAAAATGAGCAGTTCTTC; CDR3: CASSPQAENEQFF
J: TRBJ2-5; D: TRBD1; size: few; V: TRBV5-1; DNA: TGCGCCAGCAGCTTGGCCGGCAGGGGGTGGGAGACCCAGTACTTC; CDR3: CASSLAGRGWETQYF
J: TRBJ2-7; D: TRBD2; size: .; V: TRBV18; DNA: TGTGCCAGCTCACCACGGGGAGGGAGGGCATACTACGAGCAGTACTTC; CDR3: CASSPRGGRAYYEQYF
J: TRBJ2-2; D: .; size: once; V: TRBV5-1; DNA: TGCGCCAGCAGCTTGGGGGGACCCCAAATCGGGGAGCTGTTTTTT; CDR3: CASSLGGPQIGELFF
J: TRBJ2-1; D: TRBD2; size: .; V: TRBV7-2; DNA: TGTGCCAGCAGCTTAGGGGGCGGGAGGGGAAATGAGCAGTTCTTC; CDR3: CASSLGGGRGNEQFF
J: TRBJ2-5; D: .; size: .; V: TRBV5-3; DNA: TGTGCCAGAAGCTTGGGCCAGGGGGAGACCCAGTACTTC; CDR3: CARSLGQGETQYF
J: TRBJ2-7; D: TRBD1; size: .; V: TRBV4-1; DNA: TGCGCCAGCAGCCCGGACAGGGGCCCCTACGAGCAGTACTTC; CDR3: CASSPDRGPYEQYF
J: TRBJ2-1; D: TRBD2; size: .; V: TRBV28; DNA: TGTGCCAGCAGTTTATTTAGCGGGAGCTCCTACAATGAGCAGTTCTTC; CDR3: CASSLFSGSSYNEQFF
J: TRBJ2-5; D: .; size: .; V: TRBV6-1; DNA: TGTGCCAGCGAGCTTAGCGGCCAAGAGACCCAGTACTTC; CDR3: CASELSGQETQYF
J: TRBJ2-7; D: TRBD2; size: few; V: TRBV11-2; DNA: TGTGCCAGCAGTTCCACACGGGGCGGGAGAAGCAGCGAGCAGTACTTC; CDR3: CASSSTRGGRSSEQYF
J: TRBJ2-2; D: .; size: .; V: TRBV5-1; DNA: TGCGCCAGCTGGGAGGAGCTGGGGGACACCGGGGAGCTGTTTTTT; CDR3: CASWEELGDTGELFF
J: TRBJ1-1; D: TRBD1; size: .; V: TRBV11-2; DNA: TGTGCCAGCAGCTTAGCCGGACAGGGTGAAGCTTTCTTT; CDR3: CASSLAGQGEAFF
J: TRBJ1-5; D: .; size: .; V: TRBV5-1; DNA: TGCGCCAGCAGCTTGTCCACAGGCGACAATCAGCCCCAGCATTTT; CDR3: CASSLSTGDNQPQHF
J: TRBJ2-3; D: .; size: many; V: TRBV4-1; DNA: TGCGCCAGCAGCCAACGACTGGATACAGATACGCAGTATTTT; CDR3: CASSQRLDTDTQYF
J: TRBJ2-2; D: .; size: .; V: TRBV29-1; DNA: TGCAGCGTTGTTTTCGCGAACACCGGGGAGCTGTTTTTT; CDR3: CSVVFANTGELFF
J: TRBJ1-2; D: TRBD1; size: .; V: TRBV7-2; DNA: TGTGCCAGCAGCTTAGAGCGACAGGGGTCCTACACCTTC; CDR3: CASSLERQGSYTF
J: TRBJ1-1; D: TRBD1; size: few; V: TRBV2; DNA: TGTGCCTGTACACAGGGGTACACTGAAGCTTTCTTT; CDR3: CACTQGYTEAFF
J: TRBJ1-6; D: .; size: .; V: TRBV27; DNA: TGTGCCAGCAGTGCCACCGGGACGGGGAATTCACCCCTCCACTTT; CDR3: CASSATGTGNSPLHF
J: TRBJ1-4; D: TRBD1; size: .; V: TRBV27; DNA: TGTGCCAGCAGTTCTAAACAGGGGGCAACTAATGAAAAACTGTTTTTT; CDR3: CASSSKQGATNEKLFF
J: TRBJ2-1; D: .; size: .; V: TRBV2; DNA: TGTGCCAGCAGTGAAGAGTTGCAGTTCTTC; CDR3: CASSEELQFF
J: TRBJ1-3; D: .; size: .; V: TRBV9; DNA: TGTGCCAGCAGCACCCAGACAGCAAACACCATATATTTT; CDR3: CASSTQTANTIYF
J: TRBJ2-2; D: .; size: .; V: TRBV7-3; DNA: TGTGCCAGCAGCCCAGGGACCGGGGAGCTGTTTTTT; CDR3: CASSPGTGELFF
J: TRBJ2-7; D: TRBD2; size: many; V: TRBV28; DNA: TGTGCCAGCAGTTTGGGGGGGGCTAGCGGGAAAATGAGCGAGCAGTACTTC; CDR3: CASSLGGASGKMSEQYF
J: TRBJ1-1; D: TRBD1; size: few; V: TRBV7-9; DNA: TGTGCCAGCAGCCAAGGACAGGGGGCGAACACTGAAGCTTTCTTT; CDR3: CASSQGQGANTEAFF
J: TRBJ2-3; D: .; size: .; V: TRBV15; DNA: TGTGCCACCAGCAGAACAGATACGCAGTATTTT; CDR3: CATSRTDTQYF